This T cell receptor beta chain was identified in a study of blood T cell repertoires in COVID-19. About the research overall: Researchers got acute and convalescent COVID-19 samples from the United States, Italy and Spain. Sample material is recorded as cDNA or gDNA derived from T cells, B-cell-depleted T cells, or PBMCs.

This clone came up a few times. Original processing methods: Amplification from reference gene primers served as the basis for estimated nucleated cell counts. Profiled with immunoSEQ multiplex PCR; TCRdb holds only in-frame clones, not every one. D and trimming come from the DNA, and the V and J calls and clone size come from that table. Here the sample spans some 240,000 clones, roughly 80% being singletons. The germline V and J ends were trimmed by 5 bases and 7 bases, with 12 bases remaining between them. Per the germline V gene, CDR1 is SGHTA and CDR2 is FQGTGA. The CDR3 length is 14 residues. The rearrangement joins TRBV7-3 to TRBJ1-6; D call uncertain. Sequences were obtained from peripheral blood. The receptor's source is a woman in her fifties or sixties with active or convalescent COVID-19. The CDR3 region has the DNA TGTGCCAGCAGCAGGAGGGCAGAAAATTCACCCCTCCACTTT. Translating gives CASSRRAENSPLHF.